The T cell receptor (beta chain) under discussion was sequenced for a study of resident and recirculating memory T cells in vitiligo. Repertoires were generated with immunoSEQ multiplex PCR, while TCRdb's copy carries only in-frame clones and drops some. The data contain 72,000 or so clones, 92% of them singletons. The CDR3 contains 14 residues. The V gene's germline CDR1 is MGHRA and CDR2 YSYEKL. The ends were cut back, 8 bases at V and 1 base at J, with 11 bases in the middle. The source of this sequence is a male donor with vitiligo. Source material: blood. The chain is built from TRBV4-1 and TRBJ1-4; a weak D match, TRBD1 (5 bases). The CDR3: CASRPTGTNEKLFF. The CDR3 DNA reads TGCGCCAGCCGCCCTACAGGAACTAATGAAAAACTGTTTTTT.